One sample yielded the 20 T cell receptor beta chains listed below, sequenced in a study of blood T cell repertoires in COVID-19. Data came from immunoSEQ multiplex PCR; TCRdb stores just in-frame clones and leaves some out. The table lists over 95,000 clones, about 88% of them singletons. Sequencing was done on a sample of peripheral blood. Receptors were obtained from a woman in her 70s who had recovered from COVID-19.

The CDR3: CATGGLAGDTGELFF. CDR3 sequence (DNA): TGTGCCACGGGGGGATTGGCGGGGGACACCGGGGAGCTGTTTTTT. The gene calls are TRBV10-3 and TRBJ2-2, with 7 positions matching TRBD2. The CDR3 runs 15 residues. Germline V lookup: CDR1 ENHRY, CDR2 SYGVKD. The V and J ends lost 10 bases and 3 bases, in that order; junction bases with no gene match: 11.

The rearrangement joins TRBV5-5 to TRBJ2-3; a weak D match, TRBD1 (6 bases). This CDR3 has 12 residues. The V gene lost 2 bases and the J gene lost 14 bases, with 15 bases spanning the gap. Germline CDR1 and CDR2: SGHKS and YYEKEE (reference sequence). CDR3 in amino acids: CASSFRGPDTYF. The CDR3 DNA follows: TGTGCCAGCAGCTTCAGGGGCCCCGACACGTATTTT.

V is TRBV9 and J is TRBJ1-1; 9 nucleotides agree with TRBD1. Germline V gene data show CDR1 as SGDLS and CDR2 as YYNGEE. Unmatched junction bases numbered 8, after V lost 4 bases and J lost 1 base. This CDR3 spans 16 amino acids. The CDR3 here is CASSLGTGWGNTEAFF. CDR3 sequence (DNA): TGTGCCAGCAGCCTAGGGACAGGGTGGGGGAACACTGAAGCTTTCTTT.

The V gene is TRBV7-2, the J gene TRBJ2-4; D is perhaps TRBD2 (6 bases). The germline V gene has CDR1 SGHTA and CDR2 FQGNSA. The CDR3 has 15 amino acids. With 5 bases removed from V and 3 bases from J, the gap between germline ends came to 14 bases. In nucleotides, the CDR3 is TGTGCCAGCAGCCTCCGTTTAGCGGACAAAAACATTCAGTACTTC. It yields the protein CASSLRLADKNIQYF. The full variable domain, in which reference TRBV7-2 and TRBJ2-4 provide the parts outside the CDR3, is GAGVSQSPSNKVTEKGKDVELRCDPISGHTALYWYRQSLGQGLEFLIYFQGNSAPDKSGLPSDRFSAERTGGSVSTLTIQRTQQEDSAVYLCASSLRLADKNIQYFGAGTRLSVL.

This chain joins TRBV11-2 and TRBJ1-4; D is perhaps TRBD1 (5 bases). The CDR3 is 16 residues long. V lost 1 base and J lost 5, with 14 bases in between. In germline, CDR1 is SGHAT, CDR2 FQNNGV. The CDR3 region is CASSLGGRVRNEKLFF. As DNA, the CDR3 is TGTGCCAGCAGCTTAGGTGGCAGGGTGAGAAATGAAAAACTGTTTTTT.

This chain joins TRBV4-1 and TRBJ2-3; the D gene is possibly TRBD2 (5 bases). Trimming took off 4 bases at V and 4 bases at J, with 9 bases between the two ends. This CDR3 comprises 13 residues. The germline gives CDR1 MGHRA, CDR2 YSYEKL. The CDR3 here is CASSLAGSDTQYF. For the CDR3, the DNA is TGCGCCAGCAGCCTCGCGGGTTCAGATACGCAGTATTTT.

The V gene is TRBV5-1, the J gene TRBJ2-7, with 7 nucleotides matching TRBD1. The CDR3 is made up of 15 amino acids. Germline lookup yields CDR1 SGHRS and CDR2 YFSETQ. Unmatched junction bases numbered 12, after V lost 7 bases and J lost 2 bases. This chain's CDR3 is CASGPGDSLAYEQYF. CDR3 nucleotides: TGCGCCAGCGGCCCCGGGGACAGCCTGGCCTACGAGCAGTACTTC.

V is TRBV11-2 and J is TRBJ2-7, with D possibly being TRBD1 (6 bases). Germline CDR1 is SGHAT and CDR2 is FQNNGV. The CDR3 sequence is 14 residues long. Trimming stripped 5 bases from V and 3 bases from J, with 14 bases between. The chain's CDR3 is CASSPQTGHYEQYF. CDR3 coding DNA: TGTGCCAGCAGCCCTCAGACAGGCCACTACGAGCAGTACTTC.

The chain employs TRBV4-2 and TRBJ1-2; D is unclear. Per the germline V gene, CDR1 is LGHNA and CDR2 is YNFKEQ. The CDR3 consists of 13 residues. With 4 bases removed from V and 8 bases from J, the gap between germline ends came to 14 bases. CDR3 bases: TGTGCCAGCAGCCTGGACTTGGGCATCGGCTACACCTTC. It encodes CASSLDLGIGYTF.

This CDR3 reads CASSLGTVAGVGTGELFF. For the CDR3, the DNA is TGTGCCAGCAGTTTGGGAACAGTGGCGGGAGTGGGGACCGGGGAGCTGTTTTTT. The rearrangement links TRBV28 to TRBJ2-2, with 7 positions matching TRBD2. Germline V lookup: CDR1 MDHEN, CDR2 SYDVKM. This CDR3 comprises 18 residues. After removal of 3 bases from V and 5 bases from J, the junction contained 15 bases not matched to a gene. The whole variable domain, filled in from reference TRBV28 and TRBJ2-2, reads DVKVTQSSRYLVKRTGEKVFLECVQDMDHENMFWYRQDPGLGLRLIYFSYDVKMKEKGDIPEGYSVSREKKERFSLILESASTNQTSMYLCASSLGTVAGVGTGELFFGEGSRLTVL.

The chain has TRBV30 and TRBJ1-5; 9 nucleotides agree with TRBD1. Germline lookup yields CDR1 GTSNPN and CDR2 SVGIG (reference sequence). CDR3 length: 15 amino acids. V lost 1 base and J lost 5; bases outside the gene matches: 6. The CDR3 is CAWSEGTGSYQPQHF. The CDR3 DNA reads TGTGCCTGGAGTGAAGGGACAGGGTCCTATCAGCCCCAGCATTTT.

The rearrangement links TRBV9 to TRBJ1-2, with D perhaps matching TRBD1 (6 bases). CDR1 is SGDLS, CDR2 YYNGEE, per germline. V lost 2 bases, J lost 2 bases, and 19 bases lay in between. This CDR3 comprises 17 residues. The CDR3 reads CASSVTLQGSVNYGYTF. The CDR3 DNA sequence: TGTGCCAGCAGCGTGACCCTACAGGGCTCAGTAAACTATGGCTACACCTTC. The full variable domain, with the rest looked up from reference TRBV9 and TRBJ1-2, is DSGVTQTPKHLITATGQRVTLRCSPRSGDLSVYWYQQSLDQGLQFLIQYYNGEERAKGNILERFSAQQFPDLHSELNLSSLELGDSALYFCASSVTLQGSVNYGYTFGSGTRLTVV.

In its sample, this clone was seen a few times. V gene TRBV30 combines with J gene TRBJ2-7; the match to TRBD1 covers 11 bases. Germline CDR1 is GTSNPN and CDR2 is SVGIG (reference sequence). V gave up 5 bases and J gave up 7 bases; unmatched junction bases: 16. This CDR3 spans 16 amino acids. This chain's CDR3 is CAWRHRDRGLLLEQYF. The CDR3 nucleotides are TGTGCCTGGCGTCACCGGGACAGGGGGTTACTTCTAGAGCAGTACTTC.

V is TRBV18 and J is TRBJ1-1; D uncertain. Between the trimmed V and J ends, which lost 2 bases and 1 base, there was a span of 8 bases. The V gene's germline CDR1 is KGHSH and CDR2 LQKENI. This CDR3 region has 14 residues. CDR3 sequence reads: CASSPNSGNTEAFF. The CDR3, as DNA: TGTGCCAGCTCACCAAACTCAGGGAACACTGAAGCTTTCTTT.

This clone was picked up one time. This sequence joins TRBV4-3 and TRBJ1-6; D is possibly TRBD1 (5 bases). Germline CDR1 reads LGHNA; CDR2 reads YSLEER. Trimming left V 1 base short and J 8 bases short, with 12 bases between. The CDR3 is 15 residues long. This CDR3 is CASSQVQGTHSPLHF. In DNA form, the CDR3 reads TGCGCCAGCAGCCAAGTTCAGGGAACTCATTCACCCCTCCACTTT.

The chain uses TRBV28 and TRBJ1-1; no definite D call. Between the trimmed V and J ends, which lost 5 bases and 1 base, there was a span of 8 bases. This CDR3 comprises 13 residues. Per germline, CDR1 MDHEN and CDR2 SYDVKM. The CDR3 DNA is TGTGCCAGCAGTCCCCCGGGGAACACTGAAGCTTTCTTT. It encodes CASSPPGNTEAFF. Complete variable domain (other parts from reference TRBV28 and TRBJ1-1): DVKVTQSSRYLVKRTGEKVFLECVQDMDHENMFWYRQDPGLGLRLIYFSYDVKMKEKGDIPEGYSVSREKKERFSLILESASTNQTSMYLCASSPPGNTEAFFGQGTRLTVV.

The chain couples TRBV7-8 to TRBJ1-2; unclear D gene. Germline V gene lookup returns CDR1 SGHVS and CDR2 FQNEAQ. Deletions cut 6 bases from V and 6 bases from J, with 14 bases between. The CDR3 runs 13 residues. The CDR3: CASSPRGQDGYTF. CDR3 bases: TGTGCCAGCAGTCCCCGGGGTCAGGATGGCTACACCTTC.

The rearrangement joins TRBV3-1 (or the pseudogene TRBV3-2) to TRBJ2-3; 7 nucleotides agree with TRBD2. Trimming at V came to 1 base and at J to 5 bases, leaving 3 bases not matched to a gene. Germline V gene sequence: CDR1 LGHDT, CDR2 YNNKEL (reference sequence). This CDR3 has 14 residues. The chain's CDR3 is CASSQGGSGDTQYF. The CDR3 DNA sequence: TGTGCCAGCAGCCAAGGCGGGAGCGGAGATACGCAGTATTTT.

This clone was picked up one time. The rearrangement joins TRBV28 to TRBJ1-6, with 7 bases matching TRBD1. The V gene end was trimmed by 5 bases and the J gene end by 1 base; junction bases not matched to a gene: 5. This CDR3 has 16 amino acids. CDR1 and CDR2 (germline): MDHEN, SYDVKM. The CDR3 region has the DNA TGTGCCAGCAGTCCTGACAGGGTGTCCTATAATTCACCCCTCCACTTT. Protein sequence: CASSPDRVSYNSPLHF. The whole variable domain, filled in from reference TRBV28 and TRBJ1-6, reads DVKVTQSSRYLVKRTGEKVFLECVQDMDHENMFWYRQDPGLGLRLIYFSYDVKMKEKGDIPEGYSVSREKKERFSLILESASTNQTSMYLCASSPDRVSYNSPLHFGNGTRLTVT.

This clone was found once. This chain connects TRBV11-3 to TRBJ1-1, with D maybe TRBD1 (5 bases). The CDR3 length is 13 residues. Trimming took off 5 bases at V and 8 bases at J, with 15 bases between the two ends. In germline, CDR1 is SGHNT, CDR2 YENEEA. The CDR3 region is CASSLGTGGEAFF. In DNA form, the CDR3 reads TGTGCCAGCAGCCTGGGGACGGGGGGGGAAGCTTTCTTT.